The 8 T cell receptor beta chains reported below all come from one sample, sequenced in a study of molecular identifiers for immune sequencing clone quantification. Each CDR3 protein is one row after TCRdb ran MiXCR on the PCR reads. The repertoire has more than 300,000 distinct CDR3 sequences, about a fifth of them found once; the top ten carry approximately 0.8%. Sequenced material: naive CD8+ T cells from blood, with Jurkat cell RNA spiked in. This sample's subset: FACS-sorted CD8+CD4-CCR7+CD45RA+ naive T cells. Receptor source: a human donor in good health. Some libraries in this study had Jurkat cell RNA spiked in.

Comment on this clonotype: This could be a read error, since a much larger clone is one nucleotide away. The chain recombines TRBV7-2 with TRBJ2-2; D unresolved. V lost 8 bases to trimming and J lost 4 bases, with 14 bases between them. This CDR3 has 14 amino acids. Germline V gives CDR1 SGHTA, CDR2 FQGNSA. The CDR3 nucleotides are TGTGCCAGCCACGGAGAGAGTAGCACCGGGGAGCTGTTTTTT. It codes for CASHGESSTGELFF.

Many counts were recorded for this clonotype. The gene calls are TRBV9 and TRBJ2-3; TRBD1 is a possible D gene (5 bases). The V end was cut by 0 bases, the J end by 2 bases, with 7 bases between. Per germline, CDR1 SGDLS and CDR2 YYNGEE. This CDR3 has 14 residues. The CDR3 bases are TGTGCCAGCAGCGTAGCGACAGTCACAGATACGCAGTATTTT. It specifies CASSVATVTDTQYF.

Points on this clonotype: Just one base apart from a much larger clone, this may be a read error. This rearrangement joins TRBV20-1 to TRBJ2-7; 10 bases fit TRBD2. This CDR3 spans 16 amino acids. Per the germline V gene, CDR1 is DFQATT and CDR2 is SNEGSKA (reference sequence). Here the CDR3 reads CGASTPVAGGTYEQYF. The CDR3, as DNA: TGCGGTGCTAGCACCCCTGTAGCGGGGGGCACCTACGAGCAGTACTTC.

The chain carries TRBV4-3 and TRBJ2-7; 9 bases align to TRBD1. The V gene's germline CDR1 is LGHNA and CDR2 YSLEER. The CDR3 contains 16 residues. V shed 0 bases and J 1 base; nucleotides not matched to a gene: 4. The CDR3 nucleotides read TGCGCCAGCAGCCAAGATGAGGGGACAGGGTCCTACGAGCAGTACTTC. It is translated as CASSQDEGTGSYEQYF.

In this sample, this clonotype turned up a few times. With a much larger clone just one base away, this may be a read error. The chain couples TRBV5-3 to TRBJ2-7; possible D gene TRBD1, 6 bases. TRBV5-3 is filed as an ORF, its function uncertain. This CDR3 has 12 residues. The V and J ends lost 8 bases and 3 bases respectively, with 12 bases between them. The CDR3 region is CASGTTGYEQYF. The CDR3 bases are TGTGCCAGCGGCACGACAGGCTACGAGCAGTACTTC.

This clonotype was detected many times. The V and J genes are TRBV7-9 and TRBJ1-4; D uncertain. The V end was cut by 5 bases, the J end by 0 bases, with 19 bases between. The germline V gene encodes CDR1 SEHNR and CDR2 FQNEAQ (reference sequence). There are 18 residues in the CDR3. The CDR3 region is CASSTRQDQFATNEKLFF. CDR3 nucleotide sequence: TGTGCCAGCAGCACCCGACAAGATCAATTTGCAACTAATGAAAAACTGTTTTTT. Variable domain in full (rest from reference TRBV7-9 and TRBJ1-4): DTGVSQNPRHKITKRGQNVTFRCDPISEHNRLYWYRQTLGQGPEFLTYFQNEAQLEKSRLLSDRFSAERPKGSFSTLEIQRTEQGDSAMYLCASSTRQDQFATNEKLFFGSGTQLSVL.

The table lists this clonotype with a few counts. V usage is TRBV29-1 and J usage is TRBJ2-1; 11 bases align to TRBD2. Germline V lookup: CDR1 SQVTM, CDR2 ANQGSEA. The CDR3 consists of 18 residues. V lost 3 bases to trimming and J lost 0 bases; unmatched junction nucleotides: 10. The CDR3 region is CSVEGLAATTSSYNEQFF. The CDR3 bases are TGCAGCGTTGAGGGACTAGCGGCAACCACAAGCTCCTACAATGAGCAGTTCTTC.

This clonotype was counted at least ten times. The gene calls are TRBV27 and TRBJ2-7; a possible D gene is TRBD1 (6 bases). This CDR3 comprises 14 residues. CDR1 is MNHEY, CDR2 SMNVEV, per germline (reference sequence). Trimming stripped 1 base from V and 5 bases from J, with 12 bases between. CDR3 amino acids: CASSLFRQGNEQYF. The DNA for the CDR3 is TGTGCCAGCAGTTTATTTCGTCAGGGGAACGAGCAGTACTTC.